Following are 20 T cell receptor beta chains from one sample sequenced in a study of human T cells and chemical hapten exposure. Via MiXCR, TCRdb re-called the RACE reads, giving one row per CDR3 protein. The table shows over 70,000 distinct CDR3 sequences, with roughly a tenth occurring only once. Time point defined: patch test 3, about 24 weeks after DPC sensitization. Treatment described: therapeutic diphenylcyclopropenone sensitization with weekly scalp DPC. The specimen comprised whole blood, sampled in connection with sensitization to the hapten diphenylcyclopropenone (DPC). The receptor source for this set is a woman aged 30 to 39 with alopecia areata. Some clones in this sample may be carry-over from other donors' samples.

This clonotype was detected only a few times. The V gene is TRBV29-1, the J gene TRBJ2-5; 7 nucleotides line up with TRBD1. Per germline, CDR1 SQVTM and CDR2 ANQGSEA. V shed 4 bases and J 2 bases; nucleotides not matched to a gene: 1. CDR3 length: 12 amino acids. CDR3: CSVAGQQETQYF. The CDR3 nucleotides are TGCAGCGTTGCGGGACAGCAAGAGACCCAGTACTTC. Full variable domain (rest looked up from reference TRBV29-1 and TRBJ2-5): SAVISQKPSRDICQRGTSLTIQCQVDSQVTMMFWYRQQPGQSLTLIATANQGSEATYESGFVIDKFPISRPNLTFSTLTVSNMSPEDSSIYLCSVAGQQETQYFGPGTRLLVL.

In DNA form, the CDR3 reads TGTGCCAGCAGCTACGACAGTTGGCGCACAGATACGCAGTATTTT. Translation gives CASSYDSWRTDTQYF. This sequence joins TRBV7-2 and TRBJ2-3; D may be TRBD1 (5 bases). V shed 4 bases and J shed 1 base, with 12 bases lying between them. The CDR3 length is 15 residues. CDR1 is SGHTA and CDR2 is FQGNSA in the germline V gene.

This clonotype was found many times. J is TRBJ2-3 and V is TRBV6-5; 11 bases agree with TRBD2. Germline values: CDR1 MNHEY, CDR2 SVGAGI. V shed 0 bases and J 6 bases; nucleotides not matched to a gene: 2. The CDR3 spans 15 residues. The DNA of the CDR3 is TGTGCCAGCAGTTACTCCCTAGCGGGAGGTGATACGCAGTATTTT. The encoded protein is CASSYSLAGGDTQYF.

This clonotype occurred a few times. The genes are TRBV29-1 and TRBJ1-3; 8 nucleotides align to TRBD1. The length of the CDR3 is 14 residues. With V trimmed by 7 bases and J by 0 bases, 5 bases remained unmatched. The germline V gene encodes CDR1 SQVTM and CDR2 ANQGSEA. The CDR3: CSASGQGSGNTIYF. CDR3 coding DNA: TGCAGCGCCAGCGGACAGGGCTCTGGAAACACCATATATTTT.

The chain links TRBV28 to TRBJ1-1; D remains ambiguous. V was shortened by 3 bases and J by 2 bases, with 10 bases between the two germline ends. Germline V lookup: CDR1 MDHEN, CDR2 SYDVKM. This CDR3 has 14 residues. The CDR3 DNA reads as TGTGCCAGCAGTTTGGTGTTACCTAACACTGAAGCTTTCTTT. Translation: CASSLVLPNTEAFF.

There are a few counts of this clonotype. The rearrangement joins TRBV7-6 to TRBJ1-3; a possible D gene is TRBD1 (6 bases). Germline CDR1 SGHVS, CDR2 FNYEAQ. Between the trimmed V and J ends, which lost 5 bases and 0 bases, there was a span of 17 bases. The CDR3 is 17 amino acids. CDR3 loop: CASSPRPGDPSGNTIYF. CDR3 DNA: TGTGCCAGCAGCCCACGACCAGGGGACCCCTCTGGAAACACCATATATTTT. The whole variable domain, filled in from reference TRBV7-6 and TRBJ1-3, reads GAGVSQSPRYKVTKRGQDVALRCDPISGHVSLYWYRQALGQGPEFLTYFNYEAQQDKSGLPNDRFSAERPEGSISTLTIQRTEQRDSAMYRCASSPRPGDPSGNTIYFGEGSWLTVV.

This clonotype has more than one count but fewer than ten. The chain employs TRBV6-6 and TRBJ1-1, with D unresolved. V was pared by 0 bases and J by 1 base, with 6 bases between. Germline V lookup: CDR1 MNHNY, CDR2 SVGAGI (reference sequence). The length of the CDR3 is 14 residues. The CDR3 region has the DNA TGTGCCAGCAGTTACTCAATAGAGAACACTGAAGCTTTCTTT. Translating it yields CASSYSIENTEAFF.

Comments on this clonotype: A single base separates this from a much larger clone, so it may be a read error. The genes are TRBV12-3 or TRBV12-4 and TRBJ1-1; D unresolved. CDR3 size: 13 residues. Between the trimmed V and J ends, which lost 3 bases and 1 base, there was a span of 6 bases. The DNA for the CDR3 is TGTGCCAGCAGTTTTCCAGGGAACACTGAAGCTTTCTTT. It specifies CASSFPGNTEAFF.

This clonotype was picked up one time. The rearrangement links TRBV7-9 to TRBJ1-2, with D possibly being TRBD1 (5 bases). V dropped 5 bases and J dropped 4 bases, with 20 bases sitting between them. Per the germline V gene, CDR1 is SEHNR and CDR2 is FQNEAQ (reference sequence). The CDR3 is 16 residues long. CDR3 DNA sequence: TGTGCCAGCAGCCGCGTAGCTAGGGGATTGGGCTATGGCTACACCTTC. It translates to CASSRVARGLGYGYTF.

This clonotype was counted between two and nine times. The rearrangement links TRBV15 to TRBJ1-1; no firm D call. Between the trimmed V and J ends, which lost 0 bases and 8 bases, there was a span of 19 bases. CDR1 is LNHNV and CDR2 is YYDKDF in the germline V gene (reference sequence). The CDR3 contains 16 residues. The CDR3 DNA is TGTGCCACCAGCAGAGAGATCGTTGACGGGGTCCGGGAAGCTTTCTTT. Amino acids: CATSREIVDGVREAFF.

This rearrangement joins TRBV6-2 or TRBV6-3 to TRBJ1-2; 9 bases align to TRBD1. CDR3 size: 15 residues. V shed 2 bases and J 6 bases; nucleotides not matched to a gene: 7. The germline V gene has CDR1 MNHEY and CDR2 SVGEGT. CDR3 bases: TGTGCCAGCAGTTACCTGGGACAGGGATTGAATGGCTACACCTTC. This encodes CASSYLGQGLNGYTF.

The rearrangement links TRBV4-3 to TRBJ2-7; D is unresolved. The germline V gene encodes CDR1 LGHNA and CDR2 YSLEER. The CDR3 covers 12 residues. Trimming removed 0 bases from V and 6 bases from J, with 6 bases in between. CDR3 in amino acids: CASSQDQSEQYF. For the CDR3, the DNA is TGCGCCAGCAGCCAAGACCAGAGCGAGCAGTACTTC.

This clonotype was observed many times. J is TRBJ2-3 and V is TRBV7-6, with 10 positions matching TRBD2. The V and J ends lost 6 bases and 1 base, in that order; junction bases with no gene match: 13. The CDR3 extends over 18 amino acids. Germline V CDR1 and CDR2: SGHVS, FNYEAQ. CDR3 nucleotides: TGTGCCAGCAGTTCCGGACTAGCGGCAATCAGAGGCACAGATACGCAGTATTTT. Protein sequence: CASSSGLAAIRGTDTQYF.

This clonotype was observed a handful of times. This chain joins TRBV4-2 and TRBJ2-6, with TRBD2 identical over 7 bases. Looked up from germline, CDR1 is LGHNA and CDR2 is YNFKEQ. CDR3 size: 18 residues. J was trimmed by 2 bases and V by 0 bases; bases with no gene match: 7. The CDR3 here is CASSQEGGSYAGANVLTF. DNA for the CDR3: TGTGCCAGCAGCCAAGAAGGCGGGAGCTATGCTGGGGCCAACGTCCTGACTTTC.

V and J are TRBV18 and TRBJ1-1; unclear D gene. Looked up from germline, CDR1 is KGHSH and CDR2 is LQKENI. CDR3 size: 16 residues. Trimming pared 1 base from V and 5 bases from J, leaving 17 bases between. DNA of the CDR3: TGTGCCAGCTCACCACGTCCGAGAGGCTCTGGAACTGAAGCTTTCTTT. This encodes CASSPRPRGSGTEAFF.

The J gene is TRBJ1-6, the V gene TRBV5-5; D is uncertain. Trimming cost V 1 base and J 9 bases, with 5 bases left between them. In germline, CDR1 is SGHKS, CDR2 YYEKEE (reference sequence). This CDR3 has 12 residues. CDR3 loop: CASSLLVSPLHF. In nucleotides, the CDR3 is TGTGCCAGCAGCTTGCTTGTTTCACCCCTCCACTTT.

The chain joins TRBV28 to TRBJ2-2; D perhaps matches TRBD2 (6 bases). Germline V gene lookup returns CDR1 MDHEN and CDR2 SYDVKM. Trimming removed 7 bases at V and 7 bases at J, with 13 bases between. The CDR3 extends over 13 amino acids. The CDR3 sequence: CASINTGVGELFF. CDR3 DNA: TGTGCCAGCATTAATACGGGGGTCGGGGAGCTGTTTTTT. Based on the CDR3 plus reference TRBV28 and TRBJ2-2, the full variable domain is DVKVTQSSRYLVKRTGEKVFLECVQDMDHENMFWYRQDPGLGLRLIYFSYDVKMKEKGDIPEGYSVSREKKERFSLILESASTNQTSMYLCASINTGVGELFFGEGSRLTVL.

Note on this clonotype: One junction end disagrees with the germline gene, perhaps due to a read error. The chain employs TRBV20-1 and TRBJ2-7, with 8 bases aligning to TRBD1. Germline V gene sequence: CDR1 DFQATT, CDR2 SNEGSKA (reference sequence). This CDR3 region has 13 residues. The DNA for the CDR3 is TGCAGTGCTCTGACAGGGGACGCCTACGGGCAGTACTTC. Translating it yields CSALTGDAYGQYF.

As concerns this clonotype: One base away lies a much larger clone, so this may be a sequencing read error. Here the CDR3 omits its conserved ending phenylalanine or tryptophan, so a read error is the likely source. The chain is built from TRBV6-1 and TRBJ2-7; TRBD1 might be the D (6 bases). From germline, CDR1 is MNHNS and CDR2 SASEGT. Trimming pared 5 bases from V and 3 bases from J, leaving 11 bases between. CDR3 size: 13 residues. The CDR3 reads CASSPLDSYEQYY. DNA for the CDR3: TGTGCCAGCAGTCCCCTGGACAGCTACGAGCAGTACTAC.

The chain uses TRBV6-1 and TRBJ2-3, with 9 bases that match TRBD1. The CDR3 spans 14 residues. CDR1 and CDR2 from the germline V gene are MNHNS and SASEGT. J gave up 6 bases and V 6 bases, and 7 bases lay outside the gene matches. The CDR3 is CASSWDRARDTQYF. The DNA of the CDR3 is TGTGCCAGCAGCTGGGACAGGGCTAGGGATACGCAGTATTTT.